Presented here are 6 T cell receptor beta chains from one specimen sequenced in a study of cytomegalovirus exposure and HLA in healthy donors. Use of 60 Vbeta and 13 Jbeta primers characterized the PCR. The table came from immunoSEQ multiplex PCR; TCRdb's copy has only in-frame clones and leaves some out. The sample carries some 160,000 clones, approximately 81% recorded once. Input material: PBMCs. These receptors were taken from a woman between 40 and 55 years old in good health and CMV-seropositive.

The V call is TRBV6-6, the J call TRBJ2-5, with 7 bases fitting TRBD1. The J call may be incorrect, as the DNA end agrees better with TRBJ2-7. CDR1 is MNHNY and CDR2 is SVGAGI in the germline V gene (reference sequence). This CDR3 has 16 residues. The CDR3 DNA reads TGTGCCAGCATAAGGGGTAGTCAGGGGGTCTCCTACGAGCAGTACTTC. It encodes CASIRGSQGVSYEQYF.

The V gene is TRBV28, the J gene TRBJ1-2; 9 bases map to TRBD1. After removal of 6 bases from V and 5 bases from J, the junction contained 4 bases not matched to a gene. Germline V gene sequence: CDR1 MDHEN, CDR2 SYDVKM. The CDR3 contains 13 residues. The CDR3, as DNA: TGTGCCAGCAGAGAGGGACAGGGATATGGCTACACCTTC. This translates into CASREGQGYGYTF.

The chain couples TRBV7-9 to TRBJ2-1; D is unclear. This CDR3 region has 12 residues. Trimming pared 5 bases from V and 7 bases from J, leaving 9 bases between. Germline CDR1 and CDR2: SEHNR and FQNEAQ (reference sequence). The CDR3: CASSLGANEQFF. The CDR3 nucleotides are TGTGCCAGCAGCCTAGGAGCGAATGAGCAGTTCTTC.

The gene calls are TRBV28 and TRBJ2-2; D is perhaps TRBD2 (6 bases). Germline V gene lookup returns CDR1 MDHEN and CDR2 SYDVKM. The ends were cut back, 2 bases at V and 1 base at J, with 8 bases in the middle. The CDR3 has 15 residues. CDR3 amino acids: CASSLMRGNTGELFF. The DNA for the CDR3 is TGTGCCAGCAGTTTAATGCGGGGGAACACCGGGGAGCTGTTTTTT. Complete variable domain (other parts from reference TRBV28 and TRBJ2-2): DVKVTQSSRYLVKRTGEKVFLECVQDMDHENMFWYRQDPGLGLRLIYFSYDVKMKEKGDIPEGYSVSREKKERFSLILESASTNQTSMYLCASSLMRGNTGELFFGEGSRLTVL.

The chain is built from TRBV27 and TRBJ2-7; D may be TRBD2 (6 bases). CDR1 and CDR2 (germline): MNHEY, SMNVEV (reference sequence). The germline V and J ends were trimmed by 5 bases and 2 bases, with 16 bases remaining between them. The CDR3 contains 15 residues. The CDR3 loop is CASSRSASVTYEQYF. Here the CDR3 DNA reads TGTGCCAGCAGTAGGTCGGCTAGCGTAACCTACGAGCAGTACTTC.

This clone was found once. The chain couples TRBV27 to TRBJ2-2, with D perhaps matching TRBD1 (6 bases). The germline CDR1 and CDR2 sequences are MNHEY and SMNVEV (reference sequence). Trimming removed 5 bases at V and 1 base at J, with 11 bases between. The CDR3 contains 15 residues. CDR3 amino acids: CASSITGLNTGELFF. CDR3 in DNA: TGTGCCAGCAGTATTACAGGGTTGAACACCGGGGAGCTGTTTTTT.